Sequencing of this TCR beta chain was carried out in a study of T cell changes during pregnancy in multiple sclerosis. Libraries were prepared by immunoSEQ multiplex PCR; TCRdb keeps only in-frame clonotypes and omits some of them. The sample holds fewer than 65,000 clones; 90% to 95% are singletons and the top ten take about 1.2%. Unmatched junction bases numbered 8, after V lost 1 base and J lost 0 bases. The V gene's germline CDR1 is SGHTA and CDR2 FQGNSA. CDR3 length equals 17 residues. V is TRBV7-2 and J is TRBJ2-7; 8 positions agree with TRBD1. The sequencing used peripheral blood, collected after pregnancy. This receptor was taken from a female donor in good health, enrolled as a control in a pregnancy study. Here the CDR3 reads CASSLGGQVHSSYEQYF. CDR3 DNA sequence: TGTGCCAGCAGCTTAGGGGGACAGGTCCATAGCTCCTACGAGCAGTACTTC.